This is a list of T cell receptor beta chains from one sample in a study of blood T cell repertoires in COVID-19. The table came from immunoSEQ multiplex PCR; TCRdb's copy has only in-frame clones and leaves some out. There are around 100,000 clones in the sample; 85% occur only once, and 9.5% to 15% lies in the top ten. Sequences were obtained from peripheral blood. These receptors were taken from a human donor in a cohort sampled during active COVID-19. The CDR3 runs from the conserved cysteine through the conserved F or W. Fields, in order: D gene, clone size, V gene, J gene, CDR3 protein, CDR3 DNA. D genes are given only for firm matches. The size field is filled for only some rows; it gives once, few, many or a size class.

D gene: NA; clone size: once; V gene: TRBV6-6; J gene: TRBJ1-6; CDR3 protein: CATKQANNSPLHF; CDR3 DNA: TGTGCCACCAAACAGGCTAATAATTCACCCCTCCACTTT
D gene: TRBD2; clone size: NA; V gene: TRBV7-7; J gene: TRBJ2-5; CDR3 protein: CATGVSGGSGETQYF; CDR3 DNA: TGTGCCACCGGGGTTAGCGGGGGGAGCGGGGAGACCCAGTACTTC
D gene: TRBD1; clone size: NA; V gene: TRBV27; J gene: TRBJ2-3; CDR3 protein: CASKLGQGTDTQYF; CDR3 DNA: TGTGCCAGCAAGCTGGGACAGGGGACAGATACGCAGTATTTT
D gene: TRBD1; clone size: NA; V gene: TRBV7-9; J gene: TRBJ2-1; CDR3 protein: CASSLATGMQFF; CDR3 DNA: TGTGCCAGCAGCTTAGCGACAGGGATGCAGTTCTTC
D gene: NA; clone size: NA; V gene: TRBV19; J gene: TRBJ1-4; CDR3 protein: CASRENPGREKLFF; CDR3 DNA: TGTGCCAGTAGGGAAAATCCGGGGAGGGAAAAACTGTTTTTT
D gene: TRBD2; clone size: NA; V gene: TRBV3-1/TRBV3-2; J gene: TRBJ2-1; CDR3 protein: CASSHLGGAIRNEQFF; CDR3 DNA: TGTGCCAGCAGCCACCTCGGGGGGGCGATCAGAAATGAGCAGTTCTTC
D gene: NA; clone size: NA; V gene: TRBV7-2; J gene: TRBJ1-2; CDR3 protein: CASSPDSYLRGYTF; CDR3 DNA: TGTGCCAGCAGCCCGGACAGTTACTTACGTGGCTACACCTTC
D gene: NA; clone size: NA; V gene: TRBV11-2; J gene: TRBJ2-1; CDR3 protein: CASSFRRGTYNEQFF; CDR3 DNA: TGTGCCAGCAGCTTCCGGCGGGGTACGTACAATGAGCAGTTCTTC
D gene: NA; clone size: once; V gene: TRBV27; J gene: TRBJ2-1; CDR3 protein: CASRDRDEQFF; CDR3 DNA: TGTGCCAGCAGGGATCGGGATGAGCAGTTCTTC
D gene: NA; clone size: NA; V gene: TRBV4-3; J gene: TRBJ1-2; CDR3 protein: CASSPPGIFYGYTF; CDR3 DNA: TGCGCCAGCAGCCCCCCGGGAATTTTCTATGGCTACACCTTC
D gene: TRBD1; clone size: NA; V gene: TRBV6-5; J gene: TRBJ2-3; CDR3 protein: CASSAGGFTDTQYF; CDR3 DNA: TGTGCCAGTTCAGCAGGGGGCTTCACAGATACGCAGTATTTT
D gene: NA; clone size: NA; V gene: TRBV19; J gene: TRBJ1-1; CDR3 protein: CASLTGGTEAFF; CDR3 DNA: TGTGCCAGCCTTACTGGCGGCACTGAAGCTTTCTTT
D gene: TRBD2; clone size: NA; V gene: TRBV2; J gene: TRBJ2-2; CDR3 protein: CASIEGGLGGPGELFF; CDR3 DNA: TGTGCCAGCATAGAAGGGGGACTAGGTGGTCCCGGGGAGCTGTTTTTT
D gene: NA; clone size: NA; V gene: TRBV18; J gene: TRBJ2-7; CDR3 protein: CASSPGVSSYEQYF; CDR3 DNA: TGTGCCAGCTCACCCGGAGTCAGCTCCTACGAGCAGTACTTC
D gene: TRBD1; clone size: NA; V gene: TRBV6-5; J gene: TRBJ1-5; CDR3 protein: CASRQGQGAGQPQHF; CDR3 DNA: TGTGCCAGCAGACAGGGACAGGGGGCCGGTCAGCCCCAGCATTTT
D gene: NA; clone size: NA; V gene: TRBV7-8; J gene: TRBJ2-2; CDR3 protein: CASSFTGSGVTGELFF; CDR3 DNA: TGTGCCAGCAGCTTCACAGGGTCCGGGGTCACCGGGGAGCTGTTTTTT
D gene: TRBD2; clone size: NA; V gene: TRBV2; J gene: TRBJ2-7; CDR3 protein: CASSEVAGGLPDF; CDR3 DNA: TGTGCCAGCAGTGAAGTTGCGGGAGGCCTCCCGGACTTC
D gene: TRBD2; clone size: NA; V gene: TRBV6-5; J gene: TRBJ2-5; CDR3 protein: CASRQPGGQETQYF; CDR3 DNA: TGTGCCAGCAGACAACCGGGGGGCCAAGAGACCCAGTACTTC
D gene: TRBD1; clone size: NA; V gene: TRBV19; J gene: TRBJ2-7; CDR3 protein: CASSLTGTGPYYEQYF; CDR3 DNA: TGTGCCAGTAGTCTCACCGGGACAGGACCATACTACGAGCAGTACTTC
D gene: NA; clone size: NA; V gene: TRBV6-5; J gene: TRBJ2-2; CDR3 protein: CASSYNTGGELFF; CDR3 DNA: TGTGCCAGCAGTTATAATACGGGTGGGGAGCTGTTTTTT
D gene: NA; clone size: NA; V gene: TRBV19; J gene: TRBJ2-2; CDR3 protein: CASSIVQATGELFF; CDR3 DNA: TGTGCCAGTAGTATAGTACAGGCGACCGGGGAGCTGTTTTTT
D gene: NA; clone size: once; V gene: TRBV12-3/TRBV12-4; J gene: TRBJ1-2; CDR3 protein: CASTDRRGYTF; CDR3 DNA: TGTGCCAGCACAGACAGAAGAGGCTACACCTTC
D gene: NA; clone size: NA; V gene: TRBV2; J gene: TRBJ1-2; CDR3 protein: CASSESTNYGYTF; CDR3 DNA: TGTGCCAGCAGTGAAAGCACCAACTATGGCTACACCTTC
D gene: NA; clone size: NA; V gene: TRBV21-1; J gene: TRBJ2-1; CDR3 protein: CASIGQGPYNEQFF; CDR3 DNA: TGTGCCAGCATTGGACAGGGGCCCTACAATGAGCAGTTCTTC
D gene: NA; clone size: NA; V gene: TRBV4-1; J gene: TRBJ2-5; CDR3 protein: CASSQGLERETQYF; CDR3 DNA: TGCGCCAGCAGCCAAGGGTTAGAGCGAGAGACCCAGTACTTC
D gene: TRBD1; clone size: NA; V gene: TRBV6-6; J gene: TRBJ1-5; CDR3 protein: CASSSTGGYQPQHF; CDR3 DNA: TGTGCCAGCAGTTCGACAGGGGGATATCAGCCCCAGCATTTT
D gene: NA; clone size: NA; V gene: TRBV19; J gene: TRBJ1-1; CDR3 protein: CASSEGRSQGFNEAFF; CDR3 DNA: TGTGCCAGTTCAGAAGGACGGAGCCAGGGGTTCAATGAAGCTTTCTTT
D gene: NA; clone size: once; V gene: TRBV6-6; J gene: TRBJ2-3; CDR3 protein: CASRRRDTQYF; CDR3 DNA: TGTGCCAGCCGTCGGCGAGATACGCAGTATTTT
D gene: NA; clone size: NA; V gene: TRBV19; J gene: TRBJ2-7; CDR3 protein: CASSPAPPAYEQYF; CDR3 DNA: TGTGCCAGTAGTCCTGCCCCACCAGCCTACGAGCAGTACTTC
D gene: NA; clone size: NA; V gene: TRBV5-1; J gene: TRBJ2-1; CDR3 protein: CASSLDGTSYNEQFF; CDR3 DNA: TGCGCCAGCAGCTTGGACGGGACTTCCTACAATGAGCAGTTCTTC
D gene: NA; clone size: NA; V gene: TRBV5-1; J gene: TRBJ1-2; CDR3 protein: CASSLAGEVFASSYTF; CDR3 DNA: TGCGCCAGCAGCTTGGCCGGTGAGGTTTTCGCTTCTTCCTACACCTTC
D gene: NA; clone size: NA; V gene: TRBV6-8; J gene: TRBJ1-4; CDR3 protein: CASSYEGVRINEKLFF; CDR3 DNA: TGTGCCAGCAGTTACGAGGGGGTGAGAATTAATGAAAAACTGTTTTTT
D gene: NA; clone size: NA; V gene: TRBV5-1; J gene: TRBJ2-1; CDR3 protein: CASSLVVIGGVSSYNEQFF; CDR3 DNA: TGCGCCAGCAGCTTGGTAGTAATCGGCGGGGTGAGCTCCTACAATGAGCAGTTCTTC
D gene: NA; clone size: NA; V gene: TRBV5-1; J gene: TRBJ2-1; CDR3 protein: CASSLPSYEQFF; CDR3 DNA: TGCGCCAGCAGCTTGCCTAGCTATGAGCAGTTCTTC
D gene: TRBD1; clone size: NA; V gene: TRBV30; J gene: TRBJ1-2; CDR3 protein: CAWTGQGFGYTF; CDR3 DNA: TGTGCCTGGACGGGACAGGGGTTTGGCTACACCTTC
D gene: NA; clone size: NA; V gene: TRBV7-2; J gene: TRBJ2-1; CDR3 protein: CASSREWGLYNEQFF; CDR3 DNA: TGTGCCAGCAGCCGTGAGTGGGGGCTGTACAATGAGCAGTTCTTC
D gene: NA; clone size: once; V gene: TRBV25-1; J gene: TRBJ2-7; CDR3 protein: CASSDLQGGAYEQYF; CDR3 DNA: TGTGCCAGCAGTGACCTACAGGGGGGGGCCTACGAGCAGTACTTC
D gene: NA; clone size: NA; V gene: TRBV5-1; J gene: TRBJ1-1; CDR3 protein: CASGPEGRTEAFF; CDR3 DNA: TGCGCCAGCGGCCCGGAGGGAAGAACTGAAGCTTTCTTT
D gene: TRBD1; clone size: few; V gene: TRBV27; J gene: TRBJ1-5; CDR3 protein: CASRTGGQPQHF; CDR3 DNA: TGTGCCAGCAGGACAGGGGGGCAGCCCCAGCATTTT
D gene: TRBD1; clone size: NA; V gene: TRBV7-2; J gene: TRBJ2-1; CDR3 protein: CASSPPDRAYNEQFF; CDR3 DNA: TGTGCCAGCAGCCCCCCAGACAGGGCCTACAATGAGCAGTTCTTC
D gene: TRBD2; clone size: NA; V gene: TRBV9; J gene: TRBJ2-3; CDR3 protein: CASSVETSGRPGDTQYF; CDR3 DNA: TGTGCCAGCAGCGTAGAGACTAGCGGGAGGCCGGGGGATACGCAGTATTTT
D gene: TRBD1; clone size: few; V gene: TRBV6-2/TRBV6-3; J gene: TRBJ2-1; CDR3 protein: CASSYWDRDGEQFF; CDR3 DNA: TGTGCCAGCAGTTACTGGGACAGGGATGGCGAGCAGTTCTTC
D gene: NA; clone size: NA; V gene: TRBV7-9; J gene: TRBJ2-2; CDR3 protein: CASSLARSANTGELFF; CDR3 DNA: TGTGCCAGCAGCTTAGCTCGGTCGGCGAACACCGGGGAGCTGTTTTTT
D gene: NA; clone size: few; V gene: TRBV12-5; J gene: TRBJ1-5; CDR3 protein: CASGLGQSSNQPQHF; CDR3 DNA: TGTGCTAGTGGTTTGGGGCAATCTAGCAATCAGCCCCAGCATTTT
D gene: NA; clone size: few; V gene: TRBV7-8; J gene: TRBJ1-5; CDR3 protein: CASSLVGGGSRQPQHF; CDR3 DNA: TGTGCCAGCAGCTTAGTTGGGGGAGGGTCTCGTCAGCCCCAGCATTTT
D gene: NA; clone size: many; V gene: TRBV3-1/TRBV3-2; J gene: TRBJ1-2; CDR3 protein: CASSQAWEGAGYTF; CDR3 DNA: TGTGCCAGCAGCCAAGCGTGGGAAGGGGCCGGCTACACCTTC
D gene: NA; clone size: NA; V gene: TRBV7-9; J gene: TRBJ2-7; CDR3 protein: CASSPAGPGGYEQYF; CDR3 DNA: TGTGCCAGCAGCCCCGCGGGACCAGGAGGGTACGAGCAGTACTTC
D gene: TRBD2; clone size: NA; V gene: TRBV6-2/TRBV6-3; J gene: TRBJ2-7; CDR3 protein: CASSYEASGMYEQYF; CDR3 DNA: TGTGCCAGCAGTTACGAGGCTAGCGGGATGTACGAGCAGTACTTC
D gene: NA; clone size: NA; V gene: TRBV6-6; J gene: TRBJ1-2; CDR3 protein: CASFLPNNRRHGYTF; CDR3 DNA: TGTGCCAGCTTTTTACCAAATAATCGCAGGCATGGCTACACCTTC
D gene: NA; clone size: once; V gene: TRBV4-3; J gene: TRBJ2-1; CDR3 protein: CASSQDTSGTPMFNEQFF; CDR3 DNA: TGCGCCAGCAGCCAGGATACTTCCGGGACACCGATGTTCAATGAGCAGTTCTTC
D gene: NA; clone size: NA; V gene: TRBV19; J gene: TRBJ1-4; CDR3 protein: CASSTQSGTNEKLFF; CDR3 DNA: TGTGCCAGTAGTACCCAAAGCGGGACTAATGAAAAACTGTTTTTT
D gene: TRBD1; clone size: NA; V gene: TRBV19; J gene: TRBJ2-7; CDR3 protein: CASSKGTGGFEQYF; CDR3 DNA: TGTGCCAGTTCCAAAGGGACAGGGGGCTTCGAGCAGTACTTC
D gene: NA; clone size: once; V gene: TRBV5-1; J gene: TRBJ1-6; CDR3 protein: CASSLGTISSSPLHF; CDR3 DNA: TGCGCCAGCAGCTTGGGGACAATTTCCTCTTCACCCCTCCACTTT
D gene: TRBD1; clone size: once; V gene: TRBV5-1; J gene: TRBJ1-4; CDR3 protein: CASSTTGEREGEKLFF; CDR3 DNA: TGCGCCAGCAGTACGACAGGGGAGAGGGAAGGAGAAAAACTGTTTTTT
D gene: TRBD2; clone size: NA; V gene: TRBV9; J gene: TRBJ2-2; CDR3 protein: CASSVIERGGTGELFF; CDR3 DNA: TGTGCCAGCAGCGTTATAGAGCGGGGGGGCACCGGGGAGCTGTTTTTT
D gene: TRBD1; clone size: NA; V gene: TRBV3-1/TRBV3-2; J gene: TRBJ1-2; CDR3 protein: CASSQVRSTGGSDGYTF; CDR3 DNA: TGTGCCAGCAGCCAAGTACGGTCAACAGGGGGATCAGATGGCTACACCTTC
D gene: NA; clone size: NA; V gene: TRBV28; J gene: TRBJ2-2; CDR3 protein: CASSLATGELFF; CDR3 DNA: TGTGCCAGCAGTTTGGCCACCGGGGAGCTGTTTTTT
D gene: NA; clone size: once; V gene: TRBV3-1/TRBV3-2; J gene: TRBJ2-1; CDR3 protein: CASSQDHGGGTYNEQFF; CDR3 DNA: TGTGCCAGCAGCCAAGATCATGGGGGGGGCACATACAATGAGCAGTTCTTC
D gene: TRBD1; clone size: NA; V gene: TRBV4-1; J gene: TRBJ2-7; CDR3 protein: CASSRWTGKGSYEQYF; CDR3 DNA: TGCGCCAGCAGCCGCTGGACAGGGAAGGGCTCCTACGAGCAGTACTTC
D gene: TRBD2; clone size: few; V gene: TRBV7-2; J gene: TRBJ2-7; CDR3 protein: CASSFQLAGGSYEQYF; CDR3 DNA: TGTGCCAGCAGCTTCCAGCTAGCGGGAGGGTCCTACGAGCAGTACTTC